This passage covers 18 T cell receptor beta chains from one sample sequenced in a study of shared T cell receptors in the human thymus. Using immunoSEQ multiplex PCR, the repertoire was profiled, and TCRdb retains in-frame clones only, with some absent. Of about 380,000 clones listed, 95% were seen once; the top ten hold roughly 0.02%. The sample was thymocytes. The receptors originated from a human donor.

CDR3 sequence reads: CAWRVTGDTEAFF. The CDR3 bases are TGTGCCTGGAGAGTAACAGGGGACACTGAAGCTTTCTTT. The V gene is TRBV30, the J gene TRBJ1-1, with TRBD1 matching 7 bases. The CDR3 length is 13 residues. From germline, CDR1 is GTSNPN and CDR2 SVGIG (reference sequence). Trimming at V came to 3 bases and at J to 3 bases, leaving 4 bases not matched to a gene.

The chain employs TRBV29-1 and TRBJ1-1; TRBD1 might be the D (5 bases). V gave up 6 bases and J gave up 3 bases, with 20 bases separating them. This CDR3 comprises 15 residues. Germline CDR1 is SQVTM and CDR2 is ANQGSEA. The DNA for the CDR3 is TGCAGCGTCCGAACCCTCGGGGCCGGGTACACTGAAGCTTTCTTT. Protein product: CSVRTLGAGYTEAFF.

The rearrangement uses TRBV28 and TRBJ2-7; no reliable D call. The CDR3 spans 12 residues. V lost 5 bases and J lost 0, with 5 bases in between. Germline values: CDR1 MDHEN, CDR2 SYDVKM. CDR3 protein: CASSPVSYEQYF. The DNA of the CDR3 is TGTGCCAGCAGTCCGGTCTCCTACGAGCAGTACTTC.

The V call is TRBV20-1, the J call TRBJ2-1, with unresolved D. Germline CDR1 DFQATT, CDR2 SNEGSKA (reference sequence). The V end was cut by 0 bases, the J end by 9 bases, with 6 bases between. CDR3 length equals 11 residues. The CDR3 here is CSARDVGEQFF. The CDR3 nucleotides read TGCAGTGCTAGAGACGTCGGTGAGCAGTTCTTC.

J is TRBJ2-7 and V is TRBV21-1; the listed D gene, TRBD2, was not tested against the DNA. TRBV21-1 is a pseudogene segment. The CDR3 covers 17 residues. Here the CDR3 reads CASSKRDPLAAPYEQYF. The CDR3 nucleotides are TGTGCCAGCAGCAAAAGGGACCCACTAGCGGCCCCCTACGAGCAGTACTTC.

The V call is TRBV11-2, the J call TRBJ2-3, with D perhaps assigned TRBD1 or TRBD2 (5 bases each). Trimming pared 7 bases from V and 1 base from J, leaving 18 bases between. Germline lookup yields CDR1 SGHAT and CDR2 FQNNGV. This CDR3 contains 16 residues. In DNA, the CDR3 is TGTGCCAGCACCGACCGAGTATTGGGGGGCACAGATACGCAGTATTTT. Encoded protein: CASTDRVLGGTDTQYF.

The chain is built from TRBV6-1 and TRBJ1-2; D possibly corresponds to TRBD1 (6 bases). Trimming left V 1 base short and J 6 bases short, with 15 bases between. The V gene's germline CDR1 is MNHNS and CDR2 SASEGT. CDR3 length: 15 residues. This chain's CDR3 is CASSEGYSGVNGYTF. DNA of the CDR3: TGTGCCAGCAGTGAAGGGTATTCAGGGGTGAATGGCTACACCTTC.

The V gene is TRBV7-4, the J gene TRBJ1-2; D is perhaps TRBD1 (5 bases). The V end lost 4 bases, the J end lost 2 bases, and 11 bases lay between the germline ends. The length of the CDR3 is 14 residues. CDR1 and CDR2 (germline): SGHVT, SQSDAQ. The CDR3 spells CASSSPGLNYGYTF. The CDR3 DNA reads as TGTGCCAGCAGCTCGCCGGGACTGAACTATGGCTACACCTTC. The full variable domain, with the rest looked up from reference TRBV7-4 and TRBJ1-2, is GAGVSQSPRYKVAKRGRDVALRCDSISGHVTLYWYRQTLGQGSEVLTYSQSDAQRDKSGRPSGRFSAERPERSVSTLKIQRTEQGDSAVYLCASSSPGLNYGYTFGSGTRLTVV.

The rearrangement uses TRBV7-6 and TRBJ2-3, with unresolved D. The CDR3 sequence is 16 residues long. The V end was cut by 0 bases, the J end by 6 bases, with 16 bases between. Germline V gives CDR1 SGHVS, CDR2 FNYEAQ. CDR3 amino acids: CASSLARKPDRDTQYF. The CDR3, as DNA: TGTGCCAGCAGCTTAGCGCGAAAACCGGATAGGGATACGCAGTATTTT.

The rearrangement links TRBV29-1 to TRBJ2-1; D not certain. Trimming stripped 4 bases from V and 6 bases from J, with 10 bases between. Germline lookup yields CDR1 SQVTM and CDR2 ANQGSEA. This CDR3 is 12 amino acids long. CDR3 protein: CSVAFPSNEQFF. The CDR3 DNA is TGCAGCGTTGCTTTCCCGTCCAATGAGCAGTTCTTC.

This rearrangement joins TRBV30 to TRBJ2-7; 10 positions match TRBD1. Losses at the gene ends were 2 bases for V and 5 bases for J; bases not matched to a gene: 12. CDR1 is GTSNPN and CDR2 is SVGIG in the germline V gene (reference sequence). The CDR3 is made up of 16 amino acids. The CDR3 nucleotides read TGTGCCTGGAGTCCTATCCCGGGACAGGGGCAACACGAGCAGTACTTC. The encoded protein is CAWSPIPGQGQHEQYF.

The chain has TRBV7-9 and TRBJ2-3, with 13 bases lining up with TRBD2. This CDR3 spans 19 amino acids. Germline loops: CDR1 SEHNR, CDR2 FQNEAQ (reference sequence). The J segment lost 4 bases and the V segment lost 4 bases, leaving 14 bases of the junction unmatched. CDR3 amino acids: CASSSGLAGSRGGADTQYF. The CDR3 bases are TGTGCCAGCAGCTCGGGACTAGCGGGATCCCGGGGAGGGGCAGATACGCAGTATTTT.

The chain recombines TRBV27 with TRBJ1-5; 8 bases are a match to TRBD1. Per the germline V gene, CDR1 is MNHEY and CDR2 is SMNVEV (reference sequence). V was clipped by 9 bases and J by 5 bases; unmatched bases: 6. The CDR3 is 13 amino acids. CDR3 in amino acids: CASSYRGDQPQHF. As DNA, the CDR3 is TGTGCCAGTTCTTACAGGGGGGATCAGCCCCAGCATTTT.

This chain links TRBV11-3 with TRBJ2-1, with 15 positions matching TRBD2. Trimming took 1 base from V and 7 from J; bases not matched to a gene: 11. There are 19 residues in the CDR3. The germline V gene has CDR1 SGHNT and CDR2 YENEEA. The CDR3 DNA sequence: TGTGCCAGCAGCTTAGGGACTAGCGGGAGGGCCGTTAAAGGGAATGAGCAGTTCTTC. Translated, it gives CASSLGTSGRAVKGNEQFF.

This chain uses TRBV27 with TRBJ1-3; no firm D call. The CDR3 is 17 amino acids. V lost 0 bases and J lost 4, with 16 bases in between. CDR1 and CDR2 from the germline V gene are MNHEY and SMNVEV (reference sequence). CDR3 region: CASSLSSPLFQGNTIYF. The CDR3 DNA sequence: TGTGCCAGCAGTTTATCCTCTCCCCTTTTTCAGGGAAACACCATATATTTT.

The V and J genes are TRBV19 and TRBJ1-2; tentatively, D is TRBD1 (6 bases). Germline V CDR1 and CDR2: LNHDA, SQIVND (reference sequence). The length of the CDR3 is 17 residues. Trimming took off 6 bases at V and 4 bases at J, with 24 bases between the two ends. The CDR3 is CASRGAGGPLQTYGYTF. The CDR3 region has the DNA TGTGCCAGTAGGGGGGCAGGCGGTCCCTTACAAACCTATGGCTACACCTTC.

The rearrangement uses TRBV30 and TRBJ1-3; D is uncertain. CDR3 length: 14 residues. Trimming took 5 bases from V and 0 from J, leaving 11 bases between them. The germline V gene encodes CDR1 GTSNPN and CDR2 SVGIG (reference sequence). The chain's CDR3 is CAWDGPISGNTIYF. The CDR3 region has the DNA TGTGCCTGGGACGGACCGATCTCTGGAAACACCATATATTTT.

The CDR3 sequence: CAWSVRHRTDQPQHF. CDR3 bases: TGTGCCTGGAGTGTACGGCACCGGACGGATCAGCCCCAGCATTTT. The chain links TRBV30 to TRBJ1-5; D gene ambiguous. The CDR3 has 15 residues. Germline values: CDR1 GTSNPN, CDR2 SVGIG (reference sequence). Trimming left V 0 bases short and J 5 bases short, with 14 bases between.